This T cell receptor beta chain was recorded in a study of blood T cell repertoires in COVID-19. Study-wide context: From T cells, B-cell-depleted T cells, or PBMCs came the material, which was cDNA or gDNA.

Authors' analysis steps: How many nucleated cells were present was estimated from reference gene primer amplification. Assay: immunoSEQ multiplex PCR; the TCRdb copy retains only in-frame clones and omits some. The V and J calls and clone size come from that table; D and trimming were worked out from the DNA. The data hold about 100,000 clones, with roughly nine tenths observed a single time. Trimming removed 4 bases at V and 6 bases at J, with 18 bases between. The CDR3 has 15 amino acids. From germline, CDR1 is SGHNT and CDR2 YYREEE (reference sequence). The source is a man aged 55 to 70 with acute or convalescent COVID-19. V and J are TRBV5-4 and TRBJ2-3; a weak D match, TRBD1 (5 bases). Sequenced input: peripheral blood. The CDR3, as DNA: TGTGCCAGCAGCCCCCATGGGGCCTCCCGGGATACGCAGTATTTT. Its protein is CASSPHGASRDTQYF.